The T cell receptor (beta chain) described here comes from a study of human T cells and chemical hapten exposure. The overall study: Patients were mainly female, each with alopecia areata, totalis or universalis.

With 3 bases removed from V and 8 bases from J, the gap between germline ends came to 10 bases. This CDR3 region has 13 residues. This clonotype was seen ten or more times. TCRdb itself ran the RACE reads through MiXCR, one entry per CDR3 protein. The table includes about 360,000 distinct CDR3 sequences, approximately 6.3% detected once. As for time point: patch test 1, 2 weeks after DPC sensitization. Regarding treatment: therapeutic diphenylcyclopropenone sensitization with weekly scalp DPC. The sample consisted of whole blood, taken in connection with sensitization to the hapten diphenylcyclopropenone (DPC). V gene TRBV12-3 or TRBV12-4 combines with J gene TRBJ1-4; no reliable D call. The receptor was isolated from a woman aged 18-29 years with alopecia areata. Some clones in this sample may be carry-over from other donors' samples. This CDR3 reads CASSFSSAEKLFF. In DNA, the CDR3 is TGTGCCAGCAGTTTTTCGTCAGCCGAAAAACTGTTTTTT.